Following are 17 T cell receptor beta chains from one sample sequenced in a study of beta chain features in type 1 diabetes. Study conclusions and caveats: TCRB CDR3s were moderately but significantly shorter in Type 1 diabetes patients in all four CD4+ subsets.

Expressed TCRB transcripts got sequenced, as all isolated RNA was reverse transcribed. Clones were sequenced by immunoSEQ multiplex PCR, and TCRdb holds only the in-frame ones, with some missing. The sample consists of a few hundred thousand clones, 8% to 10% of them appearing once. The antigens of these receptors remain unknown. What was sequenced was central memory CD4+ T cells from blood. Source of these receptors: a young man with type 1 diabetes.

This clone occurred a few times. The chain is built from TRBV14 and TRBJ1-4; no reliable D call. The CDR3 has 15 amino acids. The V gene lost 2 bases and the J gene lost 6 bases, with 13 bases spanning the gap. Germline V CDR1 and CDR2: SGHDN, FVKESK. The CDR3 here is CASSQYAGLHEKLFF. In DNA, the CDR3 is TGTGCCAGCAGCCAATACGCGGGTTTACATGAAAAACTGTTTTTT.

V usage is TRBV5-1 and J usage is TRBJ2-1; 7 bases match TRBD2. Trimming at V came to 2 bases and at J to 4 bases, leaving 9 bases not matched to a gene. CDR1 SGHRS and CDR2 YFSETQ come from the germline V gene. The CDR3 is 16 residues long. CDR3 amino acids: CASSLTAGVGYNEQFF. The CDR3, as DNA: TGCGCCAGCAGCTTAACCGCGGGAGTAGGATACAATGAGCAGTTCTTC.

There are a few counts of this clone. This chain connects TRBV27 to TRBJ1-1; D may be TRBD1 (5 bases). Trimming took off 1 base at V and 11 bases at J, with 23 bases between the two ends. The CDR3 has 16 amino acids. Germline V gives CDR1 MNHEY, CDR2 SMNVEV (reference sequence). CDR3 in amino acids: CASSLYSPTVSPYAFF. The DNA for the CDR3 is TGTGCCAGCAGTTTATATAGTCCGACAGTGAGTCCGTACGCTTTCTTT.

The chain combines TRBV5-4 with TRBJ1-5, with TRBD1 identical over 7 bases. The CDR3 has 14 amino acids. The germline gives CDR1 SGHNT, CDR2 YYREEE (reference sequence). The V gene end was trimmed by 2 bases and the J gene end by 6 bases; junction bases not matched to a gene: 5. CDR3 nucleotide sequence: TGTGCCAGCAGCTTAGGGACAGTTATTCAGCCCCAGCATTTT. It is translated as CASSLGTVIQPQHF. Full variable domain (missing parts from reference TRBV5-4 and TRBJ1-5): ETGVTQSPTHLIKTRGQQVTLRCSSQSGHNTVSWYQQALGQGPQFIFQYYREEENGRGNFPPRFSGLQFPNYSSELNVNALELDDSALYLCASSLGTVIQPQHFGDGTRLSIL.

V usage is TRBV5-4 and J usage is TRBJ2-1; 7 nucleotides align to TRBD2. The J segment lost 4 bases and the V segment lost 2 bases, leaving 6 bases of the junction unmatched. The CDR3 loop spans 15 amino acids. Germline values: CDR1 SGHNT, CDR2 YYREEE (reference sequence). The CDR3 sequence is CASSFSGGSYNEQFF. The CDR3, as DNA: TGTGCCAGCAGCTTCTCGGGGGGATCATACAATGAGCAGTTCTTC.

This clone was picked up a small number of times. The chain has TRBV11-2 and TRBJ2-3; a weak D match, TRBD2 (7 bases). CDR1 is SGHAT and CDR2 is FQNNGV in the germline V gene. This CDR3 contains 14 residues. Trimming left V 1 base short and J 4 bases short, with 9 bases between. In DNA, the CDR3 is TGTGCCAGCAGCTTAGTGGGGGGGCCAGATACGCAGTATTTT. Translated, it gives CASSLVGGPDTQYF.

Only a few counts were recorded for this clone. This chain connects TRBV5-1 to TRBJ1-4; D uncertain. From germline, CDR1 is SGHRS and CDR2 YFSETQ. CDR3 size: 14 residues. The ends were cut back, 0 bases at V and 3 bases at J, with 6 bases in the middle. The CDR3 DNA reads TGCGCCAGCAGCTTGGACAGACCTAATGAAAAACTGTTTTTT. It encodes CASSLDRPNEKLFF.

The chain recombines TRBV25-1 with TRBJ2-5, with 7 bases matching TRBD1. From germline, CDR1 is MGHDK and CDR2 SYGVNS. The junction had 9 bases not matched to a gene; V was cut back by 3 bases and J by 5 bases. CDR3 length: 15 residues. The CDR3 protein is CASSDTGARGETQYF. Here the CDR3 DNA reads TGTGCCAGCAGTGATACAGGGGCCAGGGGGGAGACCCAGTACTTC.

The chain links TRBV11-2 to TRBJ2-1; tentatively, D is TRBD2 (6 bases). The CDR3 length is 14 residues. Germline V gene sequence: CDR1 SGHAT, CDR2 FQNNGV. Trimming shortened V by 3 bases and J by 5 bases, and 11 bases separated the two germline ends. DNA of the CDR3: TGTGCCAGCAGCTTGGCTAGCGCCAACAATGAGCAGTTCTTC. Protein product: CASSLASANNEQFF.

The V and J genes are TRBV6-6 and TRBJ2-1; TRBD2 agrees at 10 bases. This CDR3 has 14 amino acids. The J segment lost 7 bases and the V segment lost 10 bases, leaving 10 bases of the junction unmatched. Looked up from germline, CDR1 is MNHNY and CDR2 is SVGAGI (reference sequence). This CDR3 reads CANSPSGSRNEQFF. The CDR3 nucleotides read TGTGCCAACTCCCCTAGCGGGAGTCGGAATGAGCAGTTCTTC.

V and J are TRBV7-2 and TRBJ2-6; no clear D gene. V shed 5 bases and J shed 0 bases, with 8 bases lying between them. The CDR3 extends over 15 amino acids. Germline V gene lookup returns CDR1 SGHTA and CDR2 FQGNSA. The CDR3 region is CASSNGNSGANVLTF. The CDR3 DNA reads TGTGCCAGCAGCAATGGCAACTCTGGGGCCAACGTCCTGACTTTC.

This clone showed up many times. V usage is TRBV10-3 and J usage is TRBJ1-5; D gene unclear. The CDR3 length is 13 residues. Trimming stripped 10 bases from V and 5 bases from J, with 15 bases between. Per the germline V gene, CDR1 is ENHRY and CDR2 is SYGVKD. CDR3 nucleotides: TGTGCCAGCACGGACTTCGGATATCAGCCCCAGCATTTT. This gives the protein CASTDFGYQPQHF.

The J gene is TRBJ1-2, the V gene TRBV6-5, with 8 bases fitting TRBD1. The CDR3 contains 15 residues. Germline CDR1 MNHEY, CDR2 SVGAGI. V shed 5 bases, J shed 4 bases, and the junction held 9 bases outside the gene matches. Here the CDR3 DNA reads TGTGCCAGCAGTGGAAGGGACAGGTCCGGCTATGGCTACACCTTC. It translates to CASSGRDRSGYGYTF.

V usage is TRBV13 and J usage is TRBJ2-7; possible D gene TRBD1, 5 bases. The germline V and J ends were trimmed by 4 bases and 1 base, with 8 bases remaining between them. From germline, CDR1 is PRHDT and CDR2 FYEKMQ (reference sequence). The CDR3 contains 13 residues. The CDR3 DNA is TGTGCCAGCAGCTCGACAGAGTCCTACGAGCAGTACTTC. Translated, it gives CASSSTESYEQYF.

This clone appeared a few times. This rearrangement joins TRBV5-1 to TRBJ2-5; perhaps TRBD1 as D (6 bases). The CDR3 is made up of 14 amino acids. The germline gives CDR1 SGHRS, CDR2 YFSETQ. Trimming pared 0 bases from V and 5 bases from J, leaving 11 bases between. CDR3 nucleotide sequence: TGCGCCAGCAGCTTGGGGGGGCCTCAGGAGACCCAGTACTTC. Translation: CASSLGGPQETQYF.

This rearrangement joins TRBV7-2 to TRBJ2-7, with TRBD2 as a possible D gene (6 bases). Trimming left V 1 base short and J 3 bases short, with 16 bases between. From germline, CDR1 is SGHTA and CDR2 FQGNSA. The CDR3 consists of 16 residues. The CDR3, as DNA: TGTGCCAGCAGCTTAGGTCTCGGGACTCAGTTCTACGAGCAGTACTTC. Amino acid sequence: CASSLGLGTQFYEQYF.

This clone was detected many times. The V gene is TRBV7-7, the J gene TRBJ2-3; tentative D call: TRBD1 (5 bases). The CDR3 length is 15 residues. Germline CDR1 SSHAT, CDR2 FNYEAQ (reference sequence). Trimming took 3 bases from V and 2 from J, leaving 12 bases between them. The DNA for the CDR3 is TGTGCCAGCAGCTTCGGTAGTGGGGCCACAGATACGCAGTATTTT. Its translation is CASSFGSGATDTQYF.